These 19 T cell receptor beta chains were sequenced from one sample in a study of cytomegalovirus exposure and HLA in healthy donors. PCR amplification relied on 60 Vbeta primers (plus 13 Jbeta primers). Assay used: immunoSEQ multiplex PCR; TCRdb lists only in-frame clones, some missing. The sample lists fewer than 150,000 clones; about 76% were seen once. The specimen sequenced was PBMCs. The origin of the receptors is a man aged 18 to 35 in good health and CMV-seronegative.

This sequence joins TRBV6-5 and TRBJ1-2; D uncertain. The V end was cut by 2 bases, the J end by 5 bases, with 6 bases between. This CDR3 has 12 residues. Germline lookup yields CDR1 MNHEY and CDR2 SVGAGI. The CDR3 coding sequence is TGTGCCAGCAGTTACGCCAGATATGGCTACACCTTC. It encodes CASSYARYGYTF.

The V gene is TRBV28, the J gene TRBJ2-1, with 11 bases fitting TRBD2. The CDR3 sequence is 15 residues long. Germline CDR1 and CDR2: MDHEN and SYDVKM. V gave up 10 bases and J gave up 8 bases; unmatched junction bases: 13. This chain's CDR3 is CATRISGRARDEQFF. The CDR3 coding sequence is TGTGCCACCCGAATTAGCGGGAGGGCCAGGGATGAGCAGTTCTTC.

This clone has only a few counts. The gene calls are TRBV6-5 and TRBJ2-7; no definite D call. The CDR3 extends over 14 amino acids. Germline CDR1 reads MNHEY; CDR2 reads SVGAGI. V was trimmed by 3 bases and J by 0 bases, leaving 9 bases between them. The CDR3 DNA reads as TGTGCCAGCAGTTATGTGGTGAGCTCCTACGAGCAGTACTTC. As protein: CASSYVVSSYEQYF.

The genes are TRBV7-9 and TRBJ2-2, with D hard to call. Trimming removed 3 bases from V and 0 bases from J, with 8 bases in between. In germline, CDR1 is SEHNR, CDR2 FQNEAQ (reference sequence). The CDR3 loop spans 15 amino acids. The CDR3 here is CASSFKQTNTGELFF. For the CDR3, the DNA is TGTGCCAGCAGCTTTAAACAAACGAACACCGGGGAGCTGTTTTTT.

V and J are TRBV9 and TRBJ2-1, with 10 bases that match TRBD1. J lost 0 bases, V lost 0 bases, and 12 bases had no gene match. The CDR3 covers 20 residues. Germline assignment: CDR1 SGDLS and CDR2 YYNGEE. In DNA, the CDR3 is TGTGCCAGCAGCGTAGCTTTTGGACAGGGGGTGGGAAGCTCCTACAATGAGCAGTTCTTC. Protein product: CASSVAFGQGVGSSYNEQFF. The full variable domain, rest sourced from reference TRBV9 and TRBJ2-1, is DSGVTQTPKHLITATGQRVTLRCSPRSGDLSVYWYQQSLDQGLQFLIQYYNGEERAKGNILERFSAQQFPDLHSELNLSSLELGDSALYFCASSVAFGQGVGSSYNEQFFGPGTRLTVL.

The V call is TRBV13, the J call TRBJ2-1; no clear D gene. The CDR3 loop spans 13 amino acids. Germline-derived CDR1 and CDR2 are PRHDT and FYEKMQ (reference sequence). Trimming removed 7 bases at V and 2 bases at J, with 9 bases between. The CDR3 reads CASKPSPYNEQFF. Here the CDR3 DNA reads TGTGCCAGCAAGCCCTCTCCCTACAATGAGCAGTTCTTC.

The rearrangement links TRBV29-1 to TRBJ2-5, with unresolved D. Looked up from germline, CDR1 is SQVTM and CDR2 is ANQGSEA. The CDR3 spans 15 residues. V dropped 3 bases and J dropped 2 bases, with 16 bases sitting between them. DNA of the CDR3: TGCAGCGTTGATTATTCTAAAGAAAGTCAAGAGACCCAGTACTTC. It yields the protein CSVDYSKESQETQYF.

The V call is TRBV5-6, the J call TRBJ1-2; D is possibly TRBD1 (6 bases). The V end was cut by 6 bases, the J end by 5 bases, with 17 bases between. This CDR3 has 14 amino acids. In germline, CDR1 is SGHDT, CDR2 YYEEEE. The CDR3 spells CASTSPTGLYGYTF. The CDR3 DNA reads as TGTGCCAGCACATCTCCGACAGGCCTGTATGGCTACACCTTC. Based on the CDR3 plus reference TRBV5-6 and TRBJ1-2, the full variable domain is DAGVTQSPTHLIKTRGQQVTLRCSPKSGHDTVSWYQQALGQGPQFIFQYYEEEERQRGNFPDRFSGHQFPNYSSELNVNALLLGDSALYLCASTSPTGLYGYTFGSGTRLTVV.

J is TRBJ2-5 and V is TRBV7-2; 7 bases agree with TRBD1. Germline CDR1 is SGHTA and CDR2 is FQGNSA. This CDR3 comprises 15 residues. The junction had 7 bases not matched to a gene; V was cut back by 4 bases and J by 2 bases. CDR3 sequence: CASSSRQGRQETQYF. The CDR3 nucleotides are TGTGCCAGCAGCTCGAGACAGGGTAGGCAAGAGACCCAGTACTTC. Supplemented by reference TRBV7-2 and TRBJ2-5, the full variable domain reads GAGVSQSPSNKVTEKGKDVELRCDPISGHTALYWYRQSLGQGLEFLIYFQGNSAPDKSGLPSDRFSAERTGGSVSTLTIQRTQQEDSAVYLCASSSRQGRQETQYFGPGTRLLVL.

The chain recombines TRBV2 with TRBJ2-3; a weak D match, TRBD2 (5 bases). The CDR3 has 14 residues. V lost 3 bases, J lost 5 bases, and 12 bases lay in between. In germline, CDR1 is SNHLY, CDR2 FYNNEI. CDR3 sequence (DNA): TGTGCCAGCAGTGACCCTAGCTTAAAAGATACGCAGTATTTT. Amino acids: CASSDPSLKDTQYF. The whole variable domain, filled in from reference TRBV2 and TRBJ2-3, reads EPEVTQTPSHQVTQMGQEVILRCVPISNHLYFYWYRQILGQKVEFLVSFYNNEISEKSEIFDDQFSVERPDGSNFTLKIRSTKLEDSAMYFCASSDPSLKDTQYFGPGTRLTVL.

This clone showed up just once. At one end, the junction sequence differs from germline, possibly due to a read error. The chain is built from TRBV5-1 and TRBJ2-2; no clear D. CDR3 length equals 14 residues. Germline CDR1 is SGHRS and CDR2 is YFSETQ. CDR3 nucleotides: TGCGCCAGCAGCTTTAGAGGTAACACTGGGGAGCTGTTTTTT. This translates into CASSFRGNTGELFF.

V gene TRBV6-5 combines with J gene TRBJ2-1; 8 bases are shared with TRBD2. This CDR3 region has 13 residues. With V trimmed by 2 bases and J by 7 bases, 1 base remained unmatched. CDR1 and CDR2 (germline): MNHEY, SVGAGI. CDR3 coding DNA: TGTGCCAGCAGTTACCGGGGGGGGAATGAGCAGTTCTTC. Translating gives CASSYRGGNEQFF.

J is TRBJ2-7 and V is TRBV2; 8 positions agree with TRBD1. V gave up 4 bases and J gave up 7 bases; unmatched junction bases: 6. The CDR3 has 13 amino acids. Germline V CDR1 and CDR2: SNHLY, FYNNEI. CDR3 in amino acids: CASSADRGREQYF. For the CDR3, the DNA is TGTGCCAGCAGTGCCGACAGGGGCCGAGAGCAGTACTTC.

V gene TRBV7-3 combines with J gene TRBJ2-1; 11 bases are a match to TRBD2. This CDR3 spans 15 amino acids. The V and J ends lost 5 bases and 4 bases, in that order; junction bases with no gene match: 4. CDR1 is SGHTA, CDR2 FQGTGA, per germline. CDR3 coding DNA: TGTGCCAGCAGCCGGATAGCGGGGGGGTACAATGAGCAGTTCTTC. As protein: CASSRIAGGYNEQFF.

The rearrangement uses TRBV5-4 and TRBJ1-3; weak D call: TRBD1 (5 bases). Germline CDR1 is SGHNT and CDR2 is YYREEE (reference sequence). The V end lost 4 bases, the J end lost 0 bases, and 11 bases lay between the germline ends. CDR3 length: 15 amino acids. The CDR3 DNA follows: TGTGCCAGCAGCCCTAACAGGTTCTCTGGAAACACCATATATTTT. Residues: CASSPNRFSGNTIYF.

The rearrangement uses TRBV11-2 and TRBJ1-4; TRBD1 aligns across 8 bases. The CDR3 is made up of 14 amino acids. The germline V gene has CDR1 SGHAT and CDR2 FQNNGV. J was trimmed by 4 bases and V by 6 bases; bases with no gene match: 4. The DNA for the CDR3 is TGTGCCAGCAGTCCAGGGGGCGGTAATGAAAAACTGTTTTTT. This encodes CASSPGGGNEKLFF.

The chain is built from TRBV18 and TRBJ2-1; a possible D gene is TRBD2 (7 bases). The germline gives CDR1 KGHSH, CDR2 LQKENI. CDR3 size: 14 residues. V was shortened by 3 bases and J by 15 bases, with 21 bases between the two germline ends. The CDR3 DNA reads TGTGCCAGCTCACCGGGCCTTGGCGGGGGCCCTCCGTTCTTC. Its protein product is CASSPGLGGGPPFF. Combining the CDR3 with reference TRBV18 and TRBJ2-1 gives the whole variable domain NAGVMQNPRHLVRRRGQEARLRCSPMKGHSHVYWYRQLPEEGLKFMVYLQKENIIDESGMPKERFSAEFPKEGPSILRIQQVVRGDSAAYFCASSPGLGGGPPFFGPGTRLTVL.

The chain joins TRBV7-9 to TRBJ1-1; weak D call: TRBD1 (6 bases). The CDR3 covers 14 residues. The V gene's germline CDR1 is SEHNR and CDR2 FQNEAQ (reference sequence). V was trimmed by 0 bases and J by 11 bases, leaving 16 bases between them. CDR3: CASSLALIDRLAFF. The CDR3 DNA sequence: TGTGCCAGCAGCTTAGCGCTGATAGACAGGCTGGCTTTCTTT.

The CDR3 loop reads CASSYRGLASGEQYF. In nucleotides, the CDR3 is TGTGCCAGCAGTTACCGGGGACTAGCCTCCGGCGAGCAGTACTTC. The V and J genes are TRBV6-5 and TRBJ2-7, with 9 bases aligning to TRBD2. Trimming took 2 bases from V and 6 from J; bases not matched to a gene: 8. The CDR3 runs 15 residues. The V gene's germline CDR1 is MNHEY and CDR2 SVGAGI.